This T cell receptor beta chain comes out of a study of blood T cell repertoires in COVID-19. Study details: T cells, B-cell-depleted T cells, or PBMCs supplied cDNA or gDNA.

Using immunoSEQ multiplex PCR, the repertoire was profiled, and TCRdb retains in-frame clones only, with some absent. The table lists about 45,000 clones, roughly nine tenths of them singletons. In its sample, this clone was seen once. The source is a human donor in a cohort sampled during active COVID-19. The material sequenced was peripheral blood.

The CDR3 nucleotides are TGTGCCAGCAGCCAATCCTTAACGGGGGGGGAGTTCTTC. It is translated as CASSQSLTGGEFF. V is TRBV14 and J is TRBJ2-1; 8 bases are shared with TRBD2. This CDR3 region has 13 residues. Germline CDR1 is SGHDN and CDR2 is FVKESK. V dropped 2 bases and J dropped 14; count of bases not matched to a gene: 8.